The rows below give T cell receptor beta chains drawn from one sample of a study of T cell responses to AZD1222 COVID-19 vaccine. TCRdb keeps only in-frame clones here, not all; method: immunoSEQ multiplex PCR. The profile shows around 150,000 clones, 94% of them singletons. The sample in question was peripheral blood, obtained on day 0 of AZD1222 vaccination. The receptor source for this set is an adult in good health. CDR3s leave out the opening cysteine and the closing phenylalanine or tryptophan. Fields, in order: V gene, J gene, CDR3 protein.

v_call: TRBV14; j_call: TRBJ2-1; cdr3_aa: ASSRWGRMNEQF
v_call: TRBV30; j_call: TRBJ1-1; cdr3_aa: AWSVRGGGTEAF
v_call: TRBV5-1; j_call: TRBJ2-1; cdr3_aa: ASSLVGFGAGAYNEQF
v_call: TRBV18; j_call: TRBJ2-5; cdr3_aa: ASSPSETQY
v_call: TRBV7-9; j_call: TRBJ1-2; cdr3_aa: ASRAFYGYT
v_call: TRBV5-1; j_call: TRBJ2-3; cdr3_aa: ASYSGTSGTDTQY
v_call: TRBV5-6; j_call: TRBJ1-4; cdr3_aa: ASSLSGATNEKLF
v_call: TRBV27; j_call: TRBJ2-5; cdr3_aa: ASSLWTGTKETQY
v_call: TRBV5-6; j_call: TRBJ1-4; cdr3_aa: ASSLTRMESNEKLF
v_call: TRBV21-1; j_call: TRBJ2-1; cdr3_aa: ASTLPEAIGTGSYNEQF
v_call: TRBV7-6; j_call: TRBJ1-3; cdr3_aa: ASSRDLFNTIY
v_call: TRBV5-1; j_call: TRBJ2-2; cdr3_aa: ASSLGRLTGELF
v_call: TRBV14; j_call: TRBJ2-3; cdr3_aa: ASSYGGGLTDTQY
v_call: TRBV3-1/TRBV3-2; j_call: TRBJ2-5; cdr3_aa: ASSPSNMAQY